These 28 T cell receptor beta chains were sequenced from one sample in a study of T cell responses to AZD1222 COVID-19 vaccine. Clones were sequenced by immunoSEQ multiplex PCR, and TCRdb holds only the in-frame ones, with some missing. Here the sample spans 98,000 or so clones, over 90% being singletons. Sequences were derived from peripheral blood, sampled on day 0 of AZD1222 vaccination. These receptors were collected from an adult in good health.

This rearrangement joins TRBV4-2 to TRBJ1-5, with a weak D call TRBD1 (6 bases). The ends were cut back, 1 base at V and 6 bases at J, with 16 bases in the middle. The CDR3 is made up of 16 amino acids. CDR1 LGHNA and CDR2 YNFKEQ come from the germline V gene. Here the CDR3 reads CASSQVGGGATQPQHF. The CDR3 DNA sequence: TGTGCCAGCAGCCAAGTGGGAGGGGGTGCCACTCAGCCCCAGCATTTT.

V gene TRBV6-5 combines with J gene TRBJ2-7; D is perhaps TRBD1 (6 bases). The CDR3 loop spans 15 amino acids. Germline CDR1 is MNHEY and CDR2 is SVGAGI. V was trimmed by 2 bases and J by 3 bases, leaving 14 bases between them. CDR3 bases: TGTGCCAGCAGTTACCCGGGAAAACAGGGCTACGAGCAGTACTTC. Translated: CASSYPGKQGYEQYF.

The rearrangement links TRBV29-1 to TRBJ2-1, with D perhaps matching TRBD1 or TRBD2 (5 bases each). This CDR3 has 16 amino acids. From germline, CDR1 is SQVTM and CDR2 ANQGSEA. V lost 3 bases and J lost 0, with 15 bases in between. The CDR3 nucleotides are TGCAGCGTTGAGGACTGGTGGGGGAGCTCCTACAATGAGCAGTTCTTC. It is translated as CSVEDWWGSSYNEQFF.

This chain joins TRBV2 and TRBJ1-1; no clear D gene. With 1 base removed from V and 7 bases from J, the gap between germline ends came to 4 bases. The germline V gene has CDR1 SNHLY and CDR2 FYNNEI. There are 11 residues in the CDR3. The CDR3 reads CASSEGFEAFF. The CDR3 nucleotides read TGTGCCAGCAGTGAAGGGTTTGAAGCTTTCTTT.

The gene calls are TRBV5-1 and TRBJ1-1; no clear D gene. V shed 2 bases and J shed 1 base, with 6 bases lying between them. Germline CDR1 and CDR2: SGHRS and YFSETQ. The CDR3 has 13 residues. This CDR3 reads CASSFLSNTEAFF. For the CDR3, the DNA is TGCGCCAGCAGCTTCCTATCGAACACTGAAGCTTTCTTT.

This clone was observed a single time. The rearrangement links TRBV12-3 or TRBV12-4 to TRBJ2-3; unclear D gene. This CDR3 is built from 13 residues. The V gene lost 5 bases and the J gene lost 1 base, with 7 bases spanning the gap. CDR3 sequence (DNA): TGTGCCAGCAGTCTAACCCGCACAGATACGCAGTATTTT. Translating it yields CASSLTRTDTQYF.

The chain links TRBV4-2 to TRBJ2-7, with D perhaps matching TRBD1 (5 bases). The CDR3 contains 14 residues. V gave up 1 base and J gave up 1 base, with 8 bases separating them. Per germline, CDR1 LGHNA and CDR2 YNFKEQ. CDR3 nucleotide sequence: TGTGCCAGCAGCCAAGTGACAGATTCCTACGAGCAGTACTTC. It encodes CASSQVTDSYEQYF.

This chain links TRBV5-1 with TRBJ2-1, with 10 bases aligning to TRBD1. Germline V gene lookup returns CDR1 SGHRS and CDR2 YFSETQ. The trim removed 0 bases at V and 13 bases at J, leaving 7 bases unmatched. CDR3 length: 14 residues. DNA of the CDR3: TGCGCCAGCAGCTTGGGACAGGGGGCATATCTCCAGTTCTTC. It translates to CASSLGQGAYLQFF.

The chain uses TRBV30 and TRBJ1-4; the match to TRBD1 covers 7 bases. The junction had 7 bases not matched to a gene; V was cut back by 4 bases and J by 8 bases. The germline V gene has CDR1 GTSNPN and CDR2 SVGIG (reference sequence). The CDR3 has 13 amino acids. In nucleotides, the CDR3 is TGTGCCTGGAAGGGGGCCCCGGCCGAAAAACTGTTTTTT. Translating it yields CAWKGAPAEKLFF.

The rearrangement uses TRBV5-5 and TRBJ2-7, with a weak D call TRBD2 (5 bases). The CDR3 length is 17 residues. Per the germline V gene, CDR1 is SGHKS and CDR2 is YYEKEE (reference sequence). V shed 3 bases and J shed 2 bases, with 21 bases lying between them. This CDR3 is CASSSWTRTSDAYEQYF. In nucleotides, the CDR3 is TGTGCCAGCAGCTCTTGGACTCGCACCTCAGACGCCTACGAGCAGTACTTC.

This clone is a singleton in its sample. J is TRBJ1-1 and V is TRBV5-1; possible D gene TRBD1, 5 bases. Germline V gene data show CDR1 as SGHRS and CDR2 as YFSETQ. This CDR3 spans 17 amino acids. The V end lost 3 bases, the J end lost 4 bases, and 22 bases lay between the germline ends. The CDR3 DNA is TGCGCCAGCAGCTACCGAGGCCGGCCGGAGGGGAGCACTGAAGCTTTCTTT. It is translated as CASSYRGRPEGSTEAFF.

This chain uses TRBV25-1 with TRBJ1-6; D is undetermined. The CDR3 contains 14 residues. CDR1 is MGHDK, CDR2 SYGVNS, per germline. V shed 6 bases and J shed 0 bases, with 6 bases lying between them. The CDR3 nucleotides read TGTGCCAGCAGAGTCAGCTCCTATAATTCACCCCTCCACTTT. Protein product: CASRVSSYNSPLHF. The whole variable domain, remainder taken from reference TRBV25-1 and TRBJ1-6, is EADIYQTPRYLVIGTGKKITLECSQTMGHDKMYWYQQDPGMELHLIHYSYGVNSTEKGDLSSESTVSRIRTEHFPLTLESARPSHTSQYLCASRVSSYNSPLHFGNGTRLTVT.

The chain has TRBV10-2 and TRBJ2-5, with TRBD2 matching over 9 bases. The V segment lost 7 bases and the J segment 4 bases; nucleotides outside the gene matches: 13. The length of the CDR3 is 16 residues. Germline-derived CDR1 and CDR2 are WSHSY and SAAADI. The CDR3 sequence: CASKARGLAGVETQYF. The CDR3 bases are TGCGCCAGCAAGGCCCGGGGCTTAGCGGGAGTAGAGACCCAGTACTTC.

The V call is TRBV28, the J call TRBJ2-2; the match to TRBD1 covers 9 bases. Losses at the gene ends were 5 bases for V and 4 bases for J; bases not matched to a gene: 5. The CDR3 length is 15 residues. CDR1 and CDR2 (germline): MDHEN, SYDVKM. The CDR3 loop reads CASSTRTGATGELFF. The CDR3 nucleotides are TGTGCCAGCAGTACCCGGACAGGGGCCACCGGGGAGCTGTTTTTT.

The V gene is TRBV3-1 (or the pseudogene TRBV3-2), the J gene TRBJ2-3; 12 nucleotides line up with TRBD2. The germline V gene encodes CDR1 LGHDT and CDR2 YNNKEL (reference sequence). This CDR3 is built from 18 residues. Trimming cost V 4 bases and J 3 bases; bases outside gene matches: 11. The CDR3 bases are TGTGCCAGCAGCCTTGGGACTAGCGGGTGGGGGTTTACAGATACGCAGTATTTT. Protein sequence: CASSLGTSGWGFTDTQYF.

This clone was recorded once. CDR3 coding DNA: TGCGCCAGCAGCCAAGGTAACCCGGGGACAGGATATGGCTACACCTTC. It specifies CASSQGNPGTGYGYTF. The V and J genes are TRBV4-1 and TRBJ1-2, with 8 bases matching TRBD1. CDR3 size: 16 residues. Trimming cost V 1 base and J 5 bases; bases outside gene matches: 9. Germline V gives CDR1 MGHRA, CDR2 YSYEKL.

This clone showed up just once. The rearrangement links TRBV11-3 to TRBJ1-1; D unresolved. Germline CDR1 SGHNT, CDR2 YENEEA. Trimming stripped 3 bases from V and 1 base from J, with 9 bases between. The CDR3 sequence is 14 residues long. CDR3 amino acids: CASSFSISNTEAFF. The CDR3, as DNA: TGTGCCAGCAGCTTCAGTATTTCGAACACTGAAGCTTTCTTT.

The gene calls are TRBV4-2 and TRBJ2-5; D may correspond to TRBD1 or TRBD2 (5 bases each). The CDR3 has 11 amino acids. Germline values: CDR1 LGHNA, CDR2 YNFKEQ. The ends were cut back, 4 bases at V and 7 bases at J, with 7 bases in the middle. As DNA, the CDR3 is TGTGCCAGCAGCCGAGGGGTGACCCAGTACTTC. Translated, it gives CASSRGVTQYF.

The V gene is TRBV6-2 or TRBV6-3, the J gene TRBJ2-7; TRBD2 aligns across 15 bases. The V gene end was trimmed by 6 bases and the J gene end by 3 bases; junction bases not matched to a gene: 27. CDR3 length: 23 residues. Germline lookup yields CDR1 MNHEY and CDR2 SVGEGT. CDR3 sequence (DNA): TGTGCCAGCAGCCCTGAACCCTTACAGGGAATGTTGGGGACTAGCGGGAGGATCTACGAGCAGTACTTC. It translates to CASSPEPLQGMLGTSGRIYEQYF.

This clone has only one observation. The chain combines TRBV2 with TRBJ2-2; D is unresolved. The germline V gene encodes CDR1 SNHLY and CDR2 FYNNEI. The V and J ends lost 0 bases and 3 bases respectively, with 8 bases between them. The CDR3 spans 15 residues. CDR3 DNA sequence: TGTGCCAGCAGTGAAGCGGGCACTTACACCGGGGAGCTGTTTTTT. Protein sequence: CASSEAGTYTGELFF.

The chain couples TRBV6-4 to TRBJ2-2, with 7 bases identical to TRBD2. Germline V gives CDR1 MRHNA, CDR2 SNTAGT. J gave up 3 bases and V 2 bases, and 0 bases lay outside the gene matches. The CDR3 spans 14 residues. The CDR3 sequence is CASSDGLDTGELFF. The CDR3 DNA sequence: TGTGCCAGCAGTGACGGACTAGACACCGGGGAGCTGTTTTTT.

The chain joins TRBV6-4 to TRBJ1-2, with 7 nucleotides matching TRBD1. Germline CDR1 and CDR2: MRHNA and SNTAGT. This CDR3 comprises 14 residues. The ends lost 0 bases at V and 6 bases at J; junction bases unmatched: 4. The CDR3 loop is CASSDSDRVDGYTF. The CDR3 region has the DNA TGTGCCAGCAGTGACTCTGACAGGGTAGATGGCTACACCTTC.

The chain has TRBV13 and TRBJ1-2; no clear D gene. V lost 3 bases and J 1 base, leaving 9 bases between the germline ends. This CDR3 is built from 14 residues. Looked up from germline, CDR1 is PRHDT and CDR2 is FYEKMQ (reference sequence). The DNA for the CDR3 is TGTGCCAGCAGCTTCGAGAGTTATAACTATGGCTACACCTTC. This encodes CASSFESYNYGYTF.

This chain joins TRBV5-4 and TRBJ2-2; no firm D call. This CDR3 contains 14 residues. Germline V CDR1 and CDR2: SGHNT, YYREEE (reference sequence). Trimming removed 4 bases at V and 2 bases at J, with 9 bases between. Here the CDR3 DNA reads TGTGCCAGCAGCCCGGACGCAAACACCGGGGAGCTGTTTTTT. Its protein product is CASSPDANTGELFF.

V gene TRBV5-1 combines with J gene TRBJ2-7; TRBD2 aligns across 8 bases. V was pared by 4 bases and J by 2 bases, with 5 bases of the junction left unmatched. Germline CDR1 is SGHRS and CDR2 is YFSETQ. The CDR3 covers 14 residues. The CDR3 DNA follows: TGCGCCAGCAGCGCTAGCGGGCTCCCCTACGAGCAGTACTTC. Amino acid sequence: CASSASGLPYEQYF. The whole variable domain, remainder taken from reference TRBV5-1 and TRBJ2-7, is KAGVTQTPRYLIKTRGQQVTLSCSPISGHRSVSWYQQTPGQGLQFLFEYFSETQRNKGNFPGRFSGRQFSNSRSEMNVSTLELGDSALYLCASSASGLPYEQYFGPGTRLTVT.

The J gene is TRBJ1-3, the V gene TRBV21-1; whether TRBD1, the table's D call, matches the DNA was not checked. TRBV21-1 is marked as a pseudogene. The CDR3 has 18 amino acids. The CDR3 here is CASSKNQQTGWDRNTIYF. The CDR3 DNA reads TGTGCCAGCAGCAAAAACCAACAGACAGGTTGGGATCGAAACACCATATATTTT.

The V call is TRBV2, the J call TRBJ2-3; a weak D match, TRBD2 (6 bases). CDR1 SNHLY and CDR2 FYNNEI come from the germline V gene. This CDR3 comprises 12 residues. Trimming took off 8 bases at V and 5 bases at J, with 11 bases between the two ends. CDR3 sequence: CASRRDGDTQYF. The DNA for the CDR3 is TGTGCCAGCCGGAGGGACGGAGATACGCAGTATTTT. Full variable domain (outside the CDR3, taken from reference TRBV2 and TRBJ2-3): EPEVTQTPSHQVTQMGQEVILRCVPISNHLYFYWYRQILGQKVEFLVSFYNNEISEKSEIFDDQFSVERPDGSNFTLKIRSTKLEDSAMYFCASRRDGDTQYFGPGTRLTVL.

The J gene is TRBJ2-7, the V gene TRBV4-1, with TRBD2 matching 10 bases. This CDR3 has 18 amino acids. Germline lookup yields CDR1 MGHRA and CDR2 YSYEKL. The V segment lost 0 bases and the J segment 5 bases; nucleotides outside the gene matches: 13. The CDR3 DNA is TGCGCCAGCAGCCAAGATTATTATTCTAGCGGGAGTAGCCACGAGCAGTACTTC. Translated, it gives CASSQDYYSSGSSHEQYF.